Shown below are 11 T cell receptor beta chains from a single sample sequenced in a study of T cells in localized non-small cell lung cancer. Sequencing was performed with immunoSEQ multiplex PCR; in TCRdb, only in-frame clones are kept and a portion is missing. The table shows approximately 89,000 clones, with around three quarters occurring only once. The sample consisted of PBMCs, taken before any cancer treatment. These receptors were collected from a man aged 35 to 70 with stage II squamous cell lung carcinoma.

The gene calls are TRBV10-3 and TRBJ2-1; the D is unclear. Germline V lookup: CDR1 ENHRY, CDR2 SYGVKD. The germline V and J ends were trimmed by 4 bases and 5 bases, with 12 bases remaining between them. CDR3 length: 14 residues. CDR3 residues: CAISGRNSHNEQFF. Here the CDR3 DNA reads TGTGCCATCAGTGGGCGTAATTCCCACAATGAGCAGTTCTTC.

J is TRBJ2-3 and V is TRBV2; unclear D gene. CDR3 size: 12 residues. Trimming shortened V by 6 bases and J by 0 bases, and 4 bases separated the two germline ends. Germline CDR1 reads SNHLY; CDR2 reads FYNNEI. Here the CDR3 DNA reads TGTGCCAGCAGCGACAGCACAGATACGCAGTATTTT. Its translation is CASSDSTDTQYF.

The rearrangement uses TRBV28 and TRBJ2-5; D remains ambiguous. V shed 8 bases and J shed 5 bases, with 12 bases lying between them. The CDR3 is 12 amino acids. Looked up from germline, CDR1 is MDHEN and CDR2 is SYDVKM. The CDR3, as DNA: TGTGCCAGCTCCGATACGGCGGAGACCCAGTACTTC. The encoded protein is CASSDTAETQYF.

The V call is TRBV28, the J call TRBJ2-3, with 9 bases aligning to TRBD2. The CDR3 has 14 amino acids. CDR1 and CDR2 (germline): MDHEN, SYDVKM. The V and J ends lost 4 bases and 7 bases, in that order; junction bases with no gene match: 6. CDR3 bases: TGTGCCAGCAGTTGGGGCGGGGGGGCGAATACGCAGTATTTT. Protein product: CASSWGGGANTQYF.

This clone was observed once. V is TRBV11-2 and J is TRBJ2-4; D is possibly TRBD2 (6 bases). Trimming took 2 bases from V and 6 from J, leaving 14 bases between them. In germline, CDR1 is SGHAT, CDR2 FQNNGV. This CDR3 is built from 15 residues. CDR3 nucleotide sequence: TGTGCCAGCAGCTTAAGTCGGGGAGGAGGAAACATTCAGTACTTC. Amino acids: CASSLSRGGGNIQYF.

The CDR3 DNA reads TGTGCCAGCAGCCACTCCCCGGACAGGGGCTACACCTTC. Translated: CASSHSPDRGYTF. V usage is TRBV6-5 and J usage is TRBJ1-2; 7 nucleotides match TRBD1. In germline, CDR1 is MNHEY, CDR2 SVGAGI. Losses at the gene ends were 6 bases for V and 8 bases for J; bases not matched to a gene: 9. The CDR3 runs 13 residues.

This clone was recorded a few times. The CDR3: CAWSGLKNTGELFF. The CDR3 coding sequence is TGTGCCTGGAGTGGGCTCAAGAACACCGGGGAGCTGTTTTTT. The chain joins TRBV30 to TRBJ2-2; D gene ambiguous. The CDR3 extends over 14 amino acids. Trimming left V 1 base short and J 1 base short, with 7 bases between. From germline, CDR1 is GTSNPN and CDR2 SVGIG (reference sequence).

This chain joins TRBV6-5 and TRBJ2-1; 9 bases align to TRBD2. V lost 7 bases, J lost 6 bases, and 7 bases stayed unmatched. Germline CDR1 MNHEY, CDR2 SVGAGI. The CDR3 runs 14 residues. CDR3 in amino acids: CASTRASGANEQFF. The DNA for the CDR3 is TGTGCCAGCACCAGGGCTAGCGGGGCCAATGAGCAGTTCTTC.

CDR3 coding DNA: TGTGCCAGCACAACAGCAAACACTGAAGCTTTCTTT. As protein: CASTTANTEAFF. The rearrangement links TRBV28 to TRBJ1-1, with D unresolved. CDR3 size: 12 residues. In germline, CDR1 is MDHEN, CDR2 SYDVKM. V lost 7 bases, J lost 2 bases, and 8 bases lay in between.

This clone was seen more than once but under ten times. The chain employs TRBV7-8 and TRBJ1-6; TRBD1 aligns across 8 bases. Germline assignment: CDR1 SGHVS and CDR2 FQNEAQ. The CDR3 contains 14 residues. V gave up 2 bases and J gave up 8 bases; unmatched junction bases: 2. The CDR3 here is CASSLPQGDSPLHF. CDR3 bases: TGTGCCAGCAGCTTACCACAGGGGGATTCACCCCTCCACTTT.

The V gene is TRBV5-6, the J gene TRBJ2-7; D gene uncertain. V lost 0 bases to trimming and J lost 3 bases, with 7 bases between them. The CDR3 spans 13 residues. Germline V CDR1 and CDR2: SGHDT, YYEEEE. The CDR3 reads CASSLEASYEQYF. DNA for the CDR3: TGTGCCAGCAGCTTGGAGGCTAGCTACGAGCAGTACTTC.